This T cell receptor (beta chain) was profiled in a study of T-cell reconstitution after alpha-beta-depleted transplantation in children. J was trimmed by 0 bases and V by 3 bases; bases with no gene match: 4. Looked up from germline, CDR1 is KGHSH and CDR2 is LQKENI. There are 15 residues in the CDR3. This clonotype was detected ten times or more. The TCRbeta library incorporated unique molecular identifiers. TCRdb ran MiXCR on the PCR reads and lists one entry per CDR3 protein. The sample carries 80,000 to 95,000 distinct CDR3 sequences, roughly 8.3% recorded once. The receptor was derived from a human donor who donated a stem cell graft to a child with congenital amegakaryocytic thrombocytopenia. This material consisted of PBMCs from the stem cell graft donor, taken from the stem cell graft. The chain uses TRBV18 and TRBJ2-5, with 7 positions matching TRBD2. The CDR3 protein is CASSPTSSYQETQYF. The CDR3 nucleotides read TGTGCCAGCTCACCGACTAGCAGTTACCAAGAGACCCAGTACTTC.